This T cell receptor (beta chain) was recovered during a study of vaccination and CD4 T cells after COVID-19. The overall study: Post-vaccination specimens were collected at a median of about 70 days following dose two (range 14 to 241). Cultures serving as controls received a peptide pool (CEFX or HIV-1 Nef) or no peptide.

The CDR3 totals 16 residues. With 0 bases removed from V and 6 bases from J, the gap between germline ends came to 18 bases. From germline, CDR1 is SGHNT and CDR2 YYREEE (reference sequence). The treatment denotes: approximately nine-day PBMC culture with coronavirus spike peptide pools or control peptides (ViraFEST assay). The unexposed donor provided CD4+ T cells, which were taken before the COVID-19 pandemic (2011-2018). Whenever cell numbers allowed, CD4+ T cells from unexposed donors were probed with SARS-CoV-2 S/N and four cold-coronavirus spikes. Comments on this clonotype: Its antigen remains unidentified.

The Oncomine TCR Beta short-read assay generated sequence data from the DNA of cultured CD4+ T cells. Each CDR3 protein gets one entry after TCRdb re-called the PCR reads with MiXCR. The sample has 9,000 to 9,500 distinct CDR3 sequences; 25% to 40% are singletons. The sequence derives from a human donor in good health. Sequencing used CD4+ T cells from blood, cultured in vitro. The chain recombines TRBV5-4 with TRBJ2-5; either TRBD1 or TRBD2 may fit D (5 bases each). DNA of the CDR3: TGTGCCAGCAGCTTGGGTGGGACCCTTGTGTCGAAGACCCAGTACTTC. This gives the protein CASSLGGTLVSKTQYF.